This TCR beta chain was observed in a study of T-cell memory formation after mild COVID-19. On the study more broadly: Largely, TCR clusters stayed within a single donor.

In regard to this clonotype: Its cognate antigen is unknown.

CDR1 and CDR2 (germline): SGHTA, FQGNSA. V dropped 1 base and J dropped 0 bases, with 10 bases sitting between them. This CDR3 comprises 15 residues. Study-wide points: Pre-infection memory held some responding clones, suggesting pre-existing cross-reactive T cells responded.

TCRdb processed the 5' RACE reads anew with MiXCR; each CDR3 protein has one entry. Of over 45,000 distinct CDR3 sequences detected, 9.3% appear once; the ten largest clones hold roughly 10%. The receptor's source is an adult woman who had mild COVID-19 (a few samples of this study predate the infection). Cell type and time point are not known. Sequenced sample: PBMCs or a T cell subset sorted from them (not recorded which). V and J are TRBV7-2 and TRBJ2-7; D ambiguous. CDR3 coding DNA: TGTGCCAGCAGCTTAGGTCTCGGATCCTCCTACGAGCAGTACTTC. It encodes CASSLGLGSSYEQYF.